A single sample is the source of the 28 T cell receptor beta chains below, sequenced in a study of CD8 T cells in Susac syndrome. When the RNA was reverse transcribed, random hexamers were used with an input of about 0.5 to 1 ug. TCRdb independently ran MiXCR on the immunoSEQ multiplex PCR reads; one entry per CDR3 protein. Of 100,000 to 150,000 distinct CDR3 sequences in the sample, roughly 92% are singletons; the top ten hold 0.095% to 0.1%. The sequencing input was CD4+ T cells from PBMCs. All receptors come from a human donor in good health.

The rearrangement links TRBV29-1 to TRBJ2-3; D might be TRBD1 (7 bases). The CDR3 totals 14 residues. V was clipped by 8 bases and J by 7 bases, with 22 bases between them. Per germline, CDR1 SQVTM and CDR2 ANQGSEA. This CDR3 reads CSFLGGGVINTQYF. The CDR3 coding sequence is TGCAGCTTCCTCGGAGGGGGCGTGATAAATACGCAGTATTTT.

This clonotype was seen once. V is TRBV7-2 and J is TRBJ2-5; TRBD1 is a possible D gene (6 bases). The ends were cut back, 6 bases at V and 2 bases at J, with 13 bases in the middle. Germline V lookup: CDR1 SGHTA, CDR2 FQGNSA. This CDR3 has 14 amino acids. Here the CDR3 DNA reads TGTGCCAGCAGTCCGGCAGGGGTACAAGAGACCCAGTACTTC. Translating gives CASSPAGVQETQYF.

The chain links TRBV3-1 to TRBJ2-2, with D possibly TRBD2 on 6 matching bases. Germline values: CDR1 LGHDT, CDR2 YNNKEL (reference sequence). This CDR3 has 15 residues. The V and J ends lost 1 base and 4 bases respectively, with 10 bases between them. Here the CDR3 reads CASSQGLESTGELFF. The CDR3, as DNA: TGTGCCAGCAGCCAAGGACTAGAGAGCACCGGGGAGCTGTTTTTT.

The chain joins TRBV2 to TRBJ1-1; D is possibly TRBD1 (5 bases). Trimming cost V 2 bases and J 5 bases, with 9 bases left between them. Germline V gene data show CDR1 as SNHLY and CDR2 as FYNNEI. The CDR3 loop spans 13 amino acids. CDR3 loop: CASSEMGVTEAFF. The CDR3 coding sequence is TGTGCCAGCAGTGAAATGGGGGTGACTGAAGCTTTCTTT.

This sequence joins TRBV27 and TRBJ2-7, with TRBD2 identical over 11 bases. The germline gives CDR1 MNHEY, CDR2 SMNVEV (reference sequence). The CDR3 runs 15 residues. V was clipped by 3 bases and J by 3 bases; unmatched bases: 4. CDR3 in DNA: TGTGCCAGCAGTTTGACCGGGACTAGCGGCTACGAGCAGTACTTC. It codes for CASSLTGTSGYEQYF.

The V gene is TRBV6-2 or TRBV6-3, the J gene TRBJ2-1; 12 nucleotides agree with TRBD2. Trimming removed 8 bases from V and 5 bases from J; junction bases left unmatched: 19. Per germline, CDR1 MNHEY and CDR2 SVGEGT. CDR3 length: 19 residues. The CDR3 sequence is CASSQPLGLAGPANNEQFF. In DNA form, the CDR3 reads TGTGCCAGCTCGCAGCCCCTAGGACTAGCGGGACCGGCGAACAATGAGCAGTTCTTC.

DNA for the CDR3: TGTGCCAGCAGCCAGACGGGTCCCGGGATGTTCGGTGAGCAGTTCTTC. Translating it yields CASSQTGPGMFGEQFF. The chain employs TRBV14 and TRBJ2-1, with D perhaps TRBD2 (5 bases). The V gene lost 3 bases and the J gene lost 9 bases, with 21 bases spanning the gap. The CDR3 totals 16 residues. Germline CDR1 SGHDN, CDR2 FVKESK.

The rearrangement joins TRBV19 to TRBJ1-1; no firm D call. Trimming left V 6 bases short and J 1 base short, with 6 bases between. The CDR3 has 12 residues. Germline values: CDR1 LNHDA, CDR2 SQIVND (reference sequence). The CDR3 spells CASRDGNTEAFF. In DNA, the CDR3 is TGTGCCAGTAGAGACGGGAACACTGAAGCTTTCTTT.

The chain employs TRBV11-2 and TRBJ2-5; D may be TRBD1 (6 bases). The CDR3 has 15 amino acids. The V end was cut by 0 bases, the J end by 2 bases, with 10 bases between. The germline CDR1 and CDR2 sequences are SGHAT and FQNNGV. Written as DNA, the CDR3 is TGTGCCAGCAGCTTAGATCAGGGGCGGCAAGAGACCCAGTACTTC. Translating it yields CASSLDQGRQETQYF.

The chain has TRBV3-1 and TRBJ1-1, with unresolved D. The CDR3 is 15 amino acids. Trimming left V 5 bases short and J 1 base short, with 14 bases between. Germline CDR1 reads LGHDT; CDR2 reads YNNKEL (reference sequence). The DNA of the CDR3 is TGTGCCAGCAGCTGGCGCGGGGATGGGAACACTGAAGCTTTCTTT. Translated, it gives CASSWRGDGNTEAFF.

The chain employs TRBV7-6 and TRBJ2-7, with D perhaps TRBD1 (6 bases). Germline values: CDR1 SGHVS, CDR2 FNYEAQ. This CDR3 has 13 amino acids. The V gene lost 5 bases and the J gene lost 4 bases, with 12 bases spanning the gap. The CDR3 loop reads CASSPYTGYEQYF. The CDR3 DNA reads TGTGCCAGCAGCCCCTATACAGGGTACGAGCAGTACTTC.

The chain employs TRBV3-1 and TRBJ2-1, with TRBD2 identical over 7 bases. The germline V gene encodes CDR1 LGHDT and CDR2 YNNKEL (reference sequence). The CDR3 covers 15 residues. The J segment lost 6 bases and the V segment lost 4 bases, leaving 9 bases of the junction unmatched. In DNA, the CDR3 is TGTGCCAGCAGCCTCTCCCCGGGAGGACTCAATGAGCAGTTCTTC. It yields the protein CASSLSPGGLNEQFF.

V is TRBV24-1 and J is TRBJ2-3; D perhaps matches TRBD2 (6 bases). There are 17 residues in the CDR3. The V gene lost 3 bases and the J gene lost 3 bases, with 18 bases spanning the gap. CDR1 and CDR2 from the germline V gene are KGHDR and SFDVKD. This CDR3 reads CATSDPGGLGKTDTQYF. DNA for the CDR3: TGTGCCACCAGTGATCCCGGAGGGCTTGGGAAAACAGATACGCAGTATTTT.

V usage is TRBV18 and J usage is TRBJ1-4, with D unresolved. The germline V gene encodes CDR1 KGHSH and CDR2 LQKENI. V lost 0 bases and J 7 bases, leaving 12 bases between the germline ends. CDR3 length equals 15 residues. CDR3 sequence: CASSPPSGEGEKLFF. In DNA, the CDR3 is TGTGCCAGCTCACCACCGTCTGGGGAGGGTGAAAAACTGTTTTTT.

In nucleotides, the CDR3 is TGTGCCCGCACCGTTGCTAGCACAGATACGCAGTATTTT. It encodes CARTVASTDTQYF. The rearrangement links TRBV30 to TRBJ2-3; no clear D gene. Germline V lookup: CDR1 GTSNPN, CDR2 SVGIG (reference sequence). This CDR3 region has 13 residues. V lost 8 bases and J lost 0, with 12 bases in between.

The chain has TRBV12-3 or TRBV12-4 and TRBJ2-4, with D hard to call. With 4 bases removed from V and 0 bases from J, the gap between germline ends came to 7 bases. The CDR3 is 14 residues long. CDR3 sequence: CASSSEVAKNIQYF. DNA for the CDR3: TGTGCCAGCAGTTCGGAAGTAGCCAAAAACATTCAGTACTTC.

This chain links TRBV2 with TRBJ2-6, with a weak D call TRBD1 (5 bases). CDR3 length: 15 amino acids. Germline values: CDR1 SNHLY, CDR2 FYNNEI. Trimming cost V 4 bases and J 1 base, with 8 bases left between them. The CDR3 region has the DNA TGTGCCAGCAGTGCCTCAGGGTCTGGGGCCAACGTCCTGACTTTC. Translated, it gives CASSASGSGANVLTF.

This chain joins TRBV4-3 and TRBJ2-1; no definite D call. Trimming pared 4 bases from V and 5 bases from J, leaving 6 bases between. The CDR3 totals 12 residues. Germline CDR1 LGHNA, CDR2 YSLEER. CDR3 amino acids: CASSPGHNEQFF. The CDR3 DNA sequence: TGCGCCAGCAGCCCCGGCCACAATGAGCAGTTCTTC.

This chain joins TRBV5-1 and TRBJ2-1; D is perhaps TRBD1 (6 bases). V lost 3 bases to trimming and J lost 5 bases, with 24 bases between them. From germline, CDR1 is SGHRS and CDR2 YFSETQ. This CDR3 has 18 residues. Here the CDR3 DNA reads TGCGCCAGCAGCTGGCTGGGGGCAATACCACTCCCTAACAATGAGCAGTTCTTC. It yields the protein CASSWLGAIPLPNNEQFF.

The chain joins TRBV20-1 to TRBJ1-2; possible D gene TRBD1, 5 bases. The CDR3 runs 11 residues. Germline values: CDR1 DFQATT, CDR2 SNEGSKA (reference sequence). With 6 bases removed from V and 9 bases from J, the gap between germline ends came to 14 bases. DNA of the CDR3: TGCAGTGCCTATGACCAGGGTAGCTACACCTTC. This sequence encodes CSAYDQGSYTF.

V usage is TRBV28 and J usage is TRBJ1-5, with unresolved D. The CDR3 has 15 residues. Looked up from germline, CDR1 is MDHEN and CDR2 is SYDVKM. Trimming pared 5 bases from V and 0 bases from J, leaving 11 bases between. CDR3 in DNA: TGTGCCAGCAGTCCCGGGGTTTATAGCAATCAGCCCCAGCATTTT. It translates to CASSPGVYSNQPQHF. Filled out from reference TRBV28 and TRBJ1-5, the complete variable domain reads DVKVTQSSRYLVKRTGEKVFLECVQDMDHENMFWYRQDPGLGLRLIYFSYDVKMKEKGDIPEGYSVSREKKERFSLILESASTNQTSMYLCASSPGVYSNQPQHFGDGTRLSIL.

This chain uses TRBV6-5 with TRBJ2-7, with D unresolved. The V gene's germline CDR1 is MNHEY and CDR2 SVGAGI. The CDR3 extends over 13 amino acids. V dropped 8 bases and J dropped 2 bases, with 13 bases sitting between them. CDR3: CASRAGGTYEQYF. The CDR3 DNA sequence: TGTGCCAGCCGTGCAGGTGGGACCTACGAGCAGTACTTC.

As concerns this clonotype: The junction departs from the called germline gene at one end, perhaps through a read error. The gene calls are TRBV7-2 and TRBJ2-7; 10 bases fit TRBD2. The germline V gene has CDR1 SGHTA and CDR2 FQGNSA. The CDR3 has 14 amino acids. The CDR3 here is CASSLAGALDEQYF. DNA for the CDR3: TGTGCCAGCAGCCTAGCGGGAGCTCTTGACGAGCAGTACTTC.

This sequence joins TRBV30 and TRBJ1-1; D is undetermined. Germline CDR1 is GTSNPN and CDR2 is SVGIG (reference sequence). The CDR3 extends over 14 amino acids. V was trimmed by 0 bases and J by 4 bases, leaving 12 bases between them. Written as DNA, the CDR3 is TGTGCCTGGAGTGTGTCGCTAATCGGCACTGAAGCTTTCTTT. This translates into CAWSVSLIGTEAFF. The full variable domain, its missing parts supplied by reference TRBV30 and TRBJ1-1, is SQTIHQWPATLVQPVGSPLSLECTVEGTSNPNLYWYRQAAGRGLQLLFYSVGIGQISSEVPQNLSASRPQDRQFILSSKKLLLSDSGFYLCAWSVSLIGTEAFFGQGTRLTVV.

V is TRBV7-9 and J is TRBJ2-1; TRBD2 matches at 9 bases. The CDR3 covers 16 residues. With V trimmed by 5 bases and J by 7 bases, 12 bases remained unmatched. CDR1 SEHNR and CDR2 FQNEAQ come from the germline V gene (reference sequence). In nucleotides, the CDR3 is TGTGCCAGCAGCCTTCCTCATGGGCGGGAGGGTAATGAGCAGTTCTTC. Translated: CASSLPHGREGNEQFF.

V is TRBV4-2 and J is TRBJ2-1; 7 bases are a match to TRBD2. V was pared by 0 bases and J by 7 bases, with 15 bases of the junction left unmatched. The length of the CDR3 is 18 residues. CDR1 and CDR2 (germline): LGHNA, YNFKEQ. The CDR3 DNA reads TGTGCCAGCAGCCAAGATGGACTAGTAGTGCGGATTGAGAATGAGCAGTTCTTC. It encodes CASSQDGLVVRIENEQFF.

The rearrangement joins TRBV19 to TRBJ2-5, with 8 bases fitting TRBD1. Trimming cost V 7 bases and J 4 bases; bases outside gene matches: 2. The germline CDR1 and CDR2 sequences are LNHDA and SQIVND (reference sequence). The CDR3 loop spans 12 amino acids. This CDR3 is CASTGQGETQYF. For the CDR3, the DNA is TGTGCCAGTACCGGACAGGGAGAGACCCAGTACTTC.

The gene calls are TRBV3-1 and TRBJ2-7, with D possibly called TRBD1 or TRBD2 (5 bases each). This CDR3 is built from 16 residues. The V gene's germline CDR1 is LGHDT and CDR2 YNNKEL (reference sequence). V lost 4 bases and J 1 base, leaving 17 bases between the germline ends. The CDR3 region has the DNA TGTGCCAGCAGCCCGGGGCGGTCGGTCGGGTCCTACGAGCAGTACTTC. Amino acids: CASSPGRSVGSYEQYF.